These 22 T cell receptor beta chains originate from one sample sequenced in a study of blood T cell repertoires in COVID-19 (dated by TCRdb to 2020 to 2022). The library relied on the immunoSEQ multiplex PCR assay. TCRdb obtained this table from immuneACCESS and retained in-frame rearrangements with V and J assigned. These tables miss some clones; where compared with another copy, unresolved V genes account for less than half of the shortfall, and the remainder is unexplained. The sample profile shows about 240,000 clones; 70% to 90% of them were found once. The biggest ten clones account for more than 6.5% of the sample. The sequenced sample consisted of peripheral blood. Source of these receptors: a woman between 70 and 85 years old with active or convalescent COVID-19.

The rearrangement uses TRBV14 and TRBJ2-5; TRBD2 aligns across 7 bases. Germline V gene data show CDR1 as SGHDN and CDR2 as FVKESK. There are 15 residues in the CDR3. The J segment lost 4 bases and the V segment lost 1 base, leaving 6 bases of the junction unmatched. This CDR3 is CASSQGTSGGETQYF. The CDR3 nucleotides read TGTGCCAGCAGCCAAGGAACTTCGGGGGGAGAGACCCAGTACTTC.

CDR3 DNA sequence: TGTGCCATCAGTGAGTCTTTAGCGCTGAGCTCCTACGAGCAGTACTTC. Protein sequence: CAISESLALSSYEQYF. This chain uses TRBV10-3 with TRBJ2-7; perhaps TRBD2 as D (5 bases). The CDR3 spans 16 residues. Looked up from germline, CDR1 is ENHRY and CDR2 is SYGVKD. The ends were cut back, 0 bases at V and 0 bases at J, with 12 bases in the middle.

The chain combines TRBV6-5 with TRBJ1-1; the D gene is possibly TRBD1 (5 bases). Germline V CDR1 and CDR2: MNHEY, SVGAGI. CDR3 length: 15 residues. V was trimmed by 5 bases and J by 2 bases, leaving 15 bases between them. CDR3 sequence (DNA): TGTGCCAGCAGTCCCGCGAGGGGAGGTAACACTGAAGCTTTCTTT. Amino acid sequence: CASSPARGGNTEAFF.

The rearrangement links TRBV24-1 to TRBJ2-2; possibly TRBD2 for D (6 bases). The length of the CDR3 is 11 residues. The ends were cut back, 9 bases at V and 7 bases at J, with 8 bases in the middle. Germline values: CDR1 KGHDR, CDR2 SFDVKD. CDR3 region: CATGGNGELFF. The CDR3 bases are TGTGCCACCGGAGGGAACGGGGAGCTGTTTTTT.

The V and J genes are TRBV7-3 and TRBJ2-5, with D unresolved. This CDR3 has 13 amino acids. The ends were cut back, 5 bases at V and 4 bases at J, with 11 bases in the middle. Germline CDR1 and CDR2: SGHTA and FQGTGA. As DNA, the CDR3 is TGTGCCAGCAGCCCACAAAATGGAGAGACCCAGTACTTC. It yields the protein CASSPQNGETQYF.

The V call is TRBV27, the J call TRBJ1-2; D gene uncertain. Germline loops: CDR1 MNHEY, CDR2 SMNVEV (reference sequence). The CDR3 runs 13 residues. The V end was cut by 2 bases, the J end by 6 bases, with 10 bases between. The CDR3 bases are TGTGCCAGCAGTTTAAATCGCGTAGATGGCTACACCTTC. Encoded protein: CASSLNRVDGYTF.

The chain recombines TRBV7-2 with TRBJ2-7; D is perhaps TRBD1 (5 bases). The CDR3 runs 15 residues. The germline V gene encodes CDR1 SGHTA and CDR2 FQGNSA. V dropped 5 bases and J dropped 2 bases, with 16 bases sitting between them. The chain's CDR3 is CASSLLPSRAYEQYF. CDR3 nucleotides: TGTGCCAGCAGCCTCCTGCCCTCCAGGGCCTACGAGCAGTACTTC.

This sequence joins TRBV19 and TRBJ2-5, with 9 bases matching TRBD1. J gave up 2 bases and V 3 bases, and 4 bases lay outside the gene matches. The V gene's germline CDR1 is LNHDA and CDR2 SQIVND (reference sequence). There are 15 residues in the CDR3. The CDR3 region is CASSIGQGSQETQYF. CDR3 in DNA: TGTGCCAGTAGTATTGGACAGGGGTCACAAGAGACCCAGTACTTC.

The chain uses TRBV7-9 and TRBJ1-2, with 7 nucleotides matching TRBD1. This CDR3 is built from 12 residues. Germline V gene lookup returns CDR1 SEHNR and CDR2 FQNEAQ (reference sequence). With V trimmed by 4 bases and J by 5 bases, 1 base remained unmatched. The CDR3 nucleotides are TGTGCCAGCAGCTCACAGGGGTATGGCTACACCTTC. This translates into CASSSQGYGYTF.

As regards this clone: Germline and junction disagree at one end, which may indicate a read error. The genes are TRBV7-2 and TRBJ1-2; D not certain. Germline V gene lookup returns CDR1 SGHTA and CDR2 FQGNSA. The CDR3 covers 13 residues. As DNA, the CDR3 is TGTGCCAGCAGCTTAGCGCCTTTGTTTGGACTGGGCTTC. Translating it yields CASSLAPLFGLGF.

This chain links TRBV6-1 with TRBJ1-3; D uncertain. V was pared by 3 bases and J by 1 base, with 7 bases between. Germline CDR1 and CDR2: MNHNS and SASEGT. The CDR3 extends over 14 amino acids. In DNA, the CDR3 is TGTGCCAGCAGTGACGGTTTGTCTGGAAACACCATATATTTT. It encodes CASSDGLSGNTIYF.

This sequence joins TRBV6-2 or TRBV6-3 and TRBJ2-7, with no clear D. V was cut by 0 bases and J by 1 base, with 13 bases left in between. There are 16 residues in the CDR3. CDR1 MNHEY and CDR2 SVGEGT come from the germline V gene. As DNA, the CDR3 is TGTGCCAGCAGTTACTCGAGGCAAGATGGGTCCTACGAGCAGTACTTC. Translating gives CASSYSRQDGSYEQYF.

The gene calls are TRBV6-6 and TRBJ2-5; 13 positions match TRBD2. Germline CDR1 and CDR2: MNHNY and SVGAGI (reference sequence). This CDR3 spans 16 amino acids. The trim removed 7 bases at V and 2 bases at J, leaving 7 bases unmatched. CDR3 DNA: TGTGCCAGCACTCACCGGGGACTAGCGGGGCAAGAGACCCAGTACTTC. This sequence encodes CASTHRGLAGQETQYF.

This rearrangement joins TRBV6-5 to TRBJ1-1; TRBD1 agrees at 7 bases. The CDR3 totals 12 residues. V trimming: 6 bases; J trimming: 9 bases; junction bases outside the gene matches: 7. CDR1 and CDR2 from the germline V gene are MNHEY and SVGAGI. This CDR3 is CASSKRTGKAFF. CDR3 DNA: TGTGCCAGCAGCAAACGGACAGGTAAAGCTTTCTTT.

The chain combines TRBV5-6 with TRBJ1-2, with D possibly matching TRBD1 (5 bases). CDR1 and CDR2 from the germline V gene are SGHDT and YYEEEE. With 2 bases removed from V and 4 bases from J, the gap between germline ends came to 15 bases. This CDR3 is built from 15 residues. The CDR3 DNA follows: TGTGCCAGCAGCTTAGTGGAAGCGGGGGTCTATGGCTACACCTTC. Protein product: CASSLVEAGVYGYTF.

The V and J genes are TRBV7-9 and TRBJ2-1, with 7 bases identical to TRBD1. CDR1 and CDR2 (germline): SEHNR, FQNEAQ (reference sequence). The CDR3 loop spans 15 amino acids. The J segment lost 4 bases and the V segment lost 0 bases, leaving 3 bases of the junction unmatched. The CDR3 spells CASSLAQGNYNEQFF. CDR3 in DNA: TGTGCCAGCAGCTTAGCACAGGGGAATTACAATGAGCAGTTCTTC.

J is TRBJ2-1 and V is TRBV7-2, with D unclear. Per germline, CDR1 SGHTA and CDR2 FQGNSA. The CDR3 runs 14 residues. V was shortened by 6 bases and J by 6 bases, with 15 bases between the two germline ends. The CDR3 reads CASSYRSEFNEQFF. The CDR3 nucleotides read TGTGCCAGCAGTTATCGGTCTGAATTCAATGAGCAGTTCTTC.

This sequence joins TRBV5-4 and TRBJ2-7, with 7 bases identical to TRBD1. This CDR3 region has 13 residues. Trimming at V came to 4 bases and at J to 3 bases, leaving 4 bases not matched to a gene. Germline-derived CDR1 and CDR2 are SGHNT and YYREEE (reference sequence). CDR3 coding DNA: TGTGCCAGCAGCACTGCAGGGGGCTACGAGCAGTACTTC. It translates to CASSTAGGYEQYF.

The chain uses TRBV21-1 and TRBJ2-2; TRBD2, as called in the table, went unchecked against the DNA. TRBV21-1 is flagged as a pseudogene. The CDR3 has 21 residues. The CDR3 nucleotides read TGTGCCAGCAGCAAAGCGACGTGGGAGGAACGACGGAAGGGATACACCGGGGAGCTGTTTTTT. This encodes CASSKATWEERRKGYTGELFF.

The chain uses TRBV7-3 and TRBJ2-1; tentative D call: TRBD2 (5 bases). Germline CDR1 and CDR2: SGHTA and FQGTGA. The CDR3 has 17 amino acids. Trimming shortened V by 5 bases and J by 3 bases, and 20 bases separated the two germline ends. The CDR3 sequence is CASSLLTGLTNYNEQFF. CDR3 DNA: TGTGCCAGCAGCCTACTTACCGGACTCACTAACTACAATGAGCAGTTCTTC.

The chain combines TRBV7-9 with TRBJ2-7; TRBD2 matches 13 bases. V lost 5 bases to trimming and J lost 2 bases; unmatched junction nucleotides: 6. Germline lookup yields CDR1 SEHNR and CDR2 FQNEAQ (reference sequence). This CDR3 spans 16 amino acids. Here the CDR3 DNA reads TGTGCCAGCAGCCCCTACGGACTAGCGGGGGCCTACGAGCAGTACTTC. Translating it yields CASSPYGLAGAYEQYF.

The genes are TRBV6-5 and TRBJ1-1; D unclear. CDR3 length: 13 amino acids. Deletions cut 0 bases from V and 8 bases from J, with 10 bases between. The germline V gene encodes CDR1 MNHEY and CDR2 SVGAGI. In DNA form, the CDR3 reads TGTGCCAGCAGTTACTCGAGTCGGGTAGAAGCTTTCTTT. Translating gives CASSYSSRVEAFF.